This TCR beta chain was recovered during a study of T cell responses to AZD1222 COVID-19 vaccine. Study-level background: Second doses were pooled across both intervals (about 4 or about 12 weeks).

Findings and caveats of the study: The study sampled repertoires only after the peak T cell response. Baseline serostatus was positive in only a handful of AZD1222 recipients. Close to half of all spike-specific TCRs reportedly target regions of the variants that are unmutated.

Worth noting for this clone: Its antigen is not identified.

Trimming removed 5 bases from V and 3 bases from J, with 13 bases in between. Germline loops: CDR1 SGHTA, CDR2 FQGNSA. The CDR3 totals 14 residues. TCRdb keeps only in-frame clones here, not all; method: immunoSEQ multiplex PCR. The profile shows tens of thousands of clones, approximately 90% of them singletons. Sequencing used peripheral blood, obtained on day 0 of AZD1222 vaccination. The chain links TRBV7-2 to TRBJ1-2; D possibly corresponds to TRBD1 (5 bases). This clonotype was obtained from an adult in good health. The CDR3 region has the DNA TGTGCCAGCAGCCCAACAACAGGCCACTATGGCTACACCTTC. It codes for CASSPTTGHYGYTF.